A single TCR beta chain is shown here with its context. Antigen unknown. J was trimmed by 7 bases and V by 0 bases; bases with no gene match: 7. This CDR3 is built from 15 residues. Looked up from germline, CDR1 is SGHNT and CDR2 is YYREEE (reference sequence). Here immunoSEQ multiplex PCR was the method, and the copy in TCRdb shows in-frame clones only, minus some. In the table there are 25,000 to 30,000 clones, around 86% of which are singletons. The entry originates in a study of tissue T cells after allogeneic stem cell transplantation. Study information: Gastrointestinal graft-versus-host disease was present in all patients, each treated with several therapy lines.

Whole-study findings and limits: Motif-based clustering found tissue-specific repertoire signatures shared across patients, though few clones were shared.

The TCR was taken from a woman aged 18 to 49 who later had graft-versus-host disease after an allogeneic stem cell transplant. V and J are TRBV5-4 and TRBJ2-1, with 7 bases fitting TRBD1. The source was blood, collected before transplantation. The CDR3: CASSLGTGSSNEQFF. The DNA for the CDR3 is TGTGCCAGCAGCTTGGGGACAGGTTCCTCTAATGAGCAGTTCTTC.